The entry that follows covers one T cell receptor (beta chain) sequence. Antigen specificity is unknown. CDR3 length equals 14 residues. Deletions cut 4 bases from V and 9 bases from J, with 18 bases between. CDR1 is MNHEY, CDR2 SVGAGI, per germline. Orbital computed tomography and thyroid ultrasound, together with serum TRAb and thyroxine and clinical symptoms, were used for diagnoses. Template material for amplifying TCR beta CDR3 regions consisted of RNA transcripts. TCR CDR3 underwent first-round RT-PCR with the HTBI primer set. TCRdb processed the multiplex PCR reads anew with MiXCR; each CDR3 protein has one entry. The data hold about 480,000 distinct CDR3 sequences, with less than 25% observed a single time. This record comes from a study of T cells in Graves' hyperthyroidism and ophthalmopathy. Study at large: Peripheral blood was collected at initial diagnosis, before any treatment. Whole-study findings and limits: Separation of ophthalmopathy from stable hyperthyroidism was achieved by a 13 V-J model.

This chain connects TRBV6-5 to TRBJ1-2, with D possibly matching TRBD1 (5 bases). Sequencing was carried out using blood. The source of this sequence is a woman between 70 and 85 years old with Graves' ophthalmopathy. The chain's CDR3 is CASSSTGTRGSYTF. CDR3 sequence (DNA): TGTGCCAGCAGTTCTACCGGGACCCGAGGGAGCTACACCTTC.